This TCR beta chain was identified during a study of human thymus T cells. Those donating were healthy Finnish infants in corrective surgery for congenital heart defects. Only four of the eight donors provided a 0.5-1 mL blood sample. Profiling relied on immunoSEQ multiplex PCR, and the TCRdb table lists in-frame clones only, not all of them. The sample lists about 60,000 clones, 94% occurring once. Comment on this clone: Antigen unknown.

Broader study findings: Thymic and blood repertoires showed apparently biased V and J gene usage.

This TCR derives from a boy younger than two with a congenital heart defect but otherwise immunologically healthy. The sequencing input was blood.

The CDR3 coding sequence is TGTGCCAGCAGCTCCACTACCGGAGGGGGTGGGGAAAAACTGTTTTTT. Amino acids: CASSSTTGGGGEKLFF. The chain employs TRBV11-2 and TRBJ1-4; tentatively, D is TRBD1 (6 bases). Germline V CDR1 and CDR2: SGHAT, FQNNGV. Trimming removed 4 bases at V and 8 bases at J, with 20 bases between. The CDR3 contains 16 residues.